This T cell receptor (beta chain) was found in a study of blood T cell repertoires in COVID-19. TCRdb's table, derived via immunoSEQ multiplex PCR, lists solely in-frame clones and lacks some. The table lists about 85,000 clones, approximately 89% of them singletons. This CDR3 comprises 16 residues. Germline CDR1 and CDR2: LGHDT and YNNKEL (reference sequence). V shed 6 bases and J shed 3 bases, with 18 bases lying between them. This TCR was recovered from a human donor with active COVID-19. The donor label of this sample is uncertain. The chain has TRBV3-1 (or the pseudogene TRBV3-2) and TRBJ1-3, with D possibly TRBD1 on 5 matching bases. The sample comprised peripheral blood. This CDR3 reads CASSPRAGGIGNTIYF. CDR3 DNA sequence: TGTGCCAGCAGTCCAAGGGCCGGGGGTATTGGAAACACCATATATTTT.